A single sample is the source of the 16 T cell receptor beta chains below, sequenced in a study of T-cell memory formation after mild COVID-19. MiXCR, run by TCRdb on the 5' RACE reads, gives a single entry per CDR3 protein. Of 25,000 to 30,000 distinct CDR3 sequences in the sample, approximately 12% were seen once. The sample comprised PBMCs or a T cell subset sorted from them (not recorded which). Receptor source: an adult woman who had mild COVID-19 (a few samples of this study predate the infection). Cell type and time point are not known.

This clonotype was seen repeatedly, ten times or more. The chain couples TRBV18 to TRBJ2-3; a possible D gene is TRBD2 (5 bases). V was trimmed by 3 bases and J by 0 bases, leaving 10 bases between them. Germline CDR1 KGHSH, CDR2 LQKENI. The CDR3 runs to 15 residues. CDR3 in amino acids: CASSPDYQSTDTQYF. CDR3 in DNA: TGTGCCAGCTCACCCGACTACCAGAGCACAGATACGCAGTATTTT.

Many counts were recorded for this clonotype. The rearrangement links TRBV5-1 to TRBJ2-7, with TRBD1 matching over 8 bases. The germline CDR1 and CDR2 sequences are SGHRS and YFSETQ. V was clipped by 5 bases and J by 3 bases; unmatched bases: 13. CDR3 size: 16 residues. The CDR3 coding sequence is TGCGCCAGCAGGCTTGGGGTTGGGACAGGCGACTACGAGCAGTACTTC. Translated, it gives CASRLGVGTGDYEQYF.

This clonotype was seen repeatedly, ten times or more. The chain uses TRBV20-1 and TRBJ1-5, with D maybe TRBD1 (5 bases). CDR3 length: 13 residues. CDR1 and CDR2 from the germline V gene are DFQATT and SNEGSKA (reference sequence). V was trimmed by 6 bases and J by 1 base, leaving 10 bases between them. In DNA, the CDR3 is TGCAGTGCCTCTCGGGACAGCAATCAGCCCCAGCATTTT. This translates into CSASRDSNQPQHF.

The chain has TRBV7-2 and TRBJ2-5; D call uncertain. V dropped 2 bases and J dropped 4 bases, with 11 bases sitting between them. The CDR3 is 14 residues long. CDR1 and CDR2 from the germline V gene are SGHTA and FQGNSA. The CDR3 sequence: CASSLSASLETQYF. The CDR3, as DNA: TGTGCCAGCAGCTTATCGGCCTCCCTAGAGACCCAGTACTTC.

This clonotype was observed many times. The V and J genes are TRBV15 and TRBJ2-5, with a possible D match to TRBD1 (5 bases). The CDR3 runs to 17 residues. V lost 0 bases to trimming and J lost 1 base, with 15 bases between them. Germline V lookup: CDR1 LNHNV, CDR2 YYDKDF (reference sequence). CDR3 in amino acids: CATSRDKARDTQETQYF. In DNA form, the CDR3 reads TGTGCCACCAGCAGAGATAAGGCCAGGGATACCCAAGAGACCCAGTACTTC.

This clonotype was counted many times. The J gene is TRBJ2-2, the V gene TRBV6-1; D unclear. The V gene's germline CDR1 is MNHNS and CDR2 SASEGT. V was clipped by 1 base and J by 4 bases, with 7 bases between them. The CDR3 is 14 residues long. The CDR3 nucleotides are TGTGCCAGCAGTGAAGGGCCTTTCACCGGGGAGCTGTTTTTT. This encodes CASSEGPFTGELFF.

This clonotype occurred many times. The rearrangement links TRBV20-1 to TRBJ1-1, with 8 bases matching TRBD1. Per germline, CDR1 DFQATT and CDR2 SNEGSKA (reference sequence). This CDR3 spans 14 amino acids. The V segment lost 6 bases and the J segment 1 base; nucleotides outside the gene matches: 7. The CDR3 protein is CSARTDRANTEAFF. For the CDR3, the DNA is TGCAGTGCGAGGACGGACAGGGCGAACACTGAAGCTTTCTTT.

In its sample, this clonotype was seen many times. The chain uses TRBV6-5 and TRBJ2-7; weak D call: TRBD2 (5 bases). V was trimmed by 2 bases and J by 7 bases, leaving 9 bases between them. Germline CDR1 reads MNHEY; CDR2 reads SVGAGI. This CDR3 is built from 12 residues. Here the CDR3 DNA reads TGTGCCAGCAGTTACGCCGGGGTTGAGCAGTACTTC. This translates into CASSYAGVEQYF.

The rearrangement joins TRBV4-3 to TRBJ2-7, with D possibly being TRBD2 (5 bases). The V and J ends lost 0 bases and 1 base respectively, with 13 bases between them. This CDR3 region has 16 residues. Germline V gives CDR1 LGHNA, CDR2 YSLEER. CDR3 sequence: CASSQDNFAGSYEQYF. Written as DNA, the CDR3 is TGCGCCAGCAGCCAAGATAATTTCGCGGGTTCCTACGAGCAGTACTTC.

This clonotype showed up many times. J is TRBJ1-5 and V is TRBV10-3; a weak D match, TRBD1 (5 bases). V was pared by 3 bases and J by 3 bases, with 18 bases between. This CDR3 is 17 amino acids long. Germline V gene data show CDR1 as ENHRY and CDR2 as SYGVKD. CDR3 nucleotide sequence: TGTGCCATCAGTGACAGGGTTCATGGATCCACCAATCAGCCCCAGCATTTT. Translation: CAISDRVHGSTNQPQHF.

This clonotype was recorded at least ten times. The CDR3 loop is CSARGELAVSTDTQYF. CDR3 nucleotide sequence: TGCAGTGCTAGAGGGGAACTAGCGGTTAGCACAGATACGCAGTATTTT. This chain connects TRBV20-1 to TRBJ2-3, with TRBD2 matching 8 bases. V shed 1 base, J shed 0 bases, and the junction held 6 bases outside the gene matches. This CDR3 is 16 amino acids long. Germline CDR1 DFQATT, CDR2 SNEGSKA (reference sequence).

This clonotype was seen ten or more times. The J gene is TRBJ2-1, the V gene TRBV20-1, with a possible D match to TRBD1 (5 bases). The CDR3 spans 17 residues. The V and J ends lost 2 bases and 0 bases respectively, with 17 bases between them. Germline CDR1 and CDR2: DFQATT and SNEGSKA (reference sequence). For the CDR3, the DNA is TGCAGTGCTAGAATCGTGGGGCGGATAAGCTCCTACAATGAGCAGTTCTTC. Amino acid sequence: CSARIVGRISSYNEQFF.

At least ten counts were recorded for this clonotype. The rearrangement uses TRBV3-1 and TRBJ2-1, with 9 bases aligning to TRBD1. The CDR3 has 15 amino acids. The ends lost 3 bases at V and 8 bases at J; junction bases unmatched: 8. Germline-derived CDR1 and CDR2 are LGHDT and YNNKEL (reference sequence). The CDR3 DNA follows: TGTGCCAGCAGCCACGGACAGGGGCTTGTGGATGAGCAGTTCTTC. It translates to CASSHGQGLVDEQFF.

Many counts were recorded for this clonotype. The V and J genes are TRBV2 and TRBJ1-1, with D maybe TRBD1 (6 bases). Trimming removed 4 bases at V and 0 bases at J, with 9 bases between. Looked up from germline, CDR1 is SNHLY and CDR2 is FYNNEI. The CDR3 length is 14 residues. The CDR3 spells CASSGGTMNTEAFF. The CDR3, as DNA: TGTGCCAGCAGTGGCGGGACAATGAACACTGAAGCTTTCTTT. Full variable domain (missing parts from reference TRBV2 and TRBJ1-1): EPEVTQTPSHQVTQMGQEVILRCVPISNHLYFYWYRQILGQKVEFLVSFYNNEISEKSEIFDDQFSVERPDGSNFTLKIRSTKLEDSAMYFCASSGGTMNTEAFFGQGTRLTVV.

This clonotype was seen at least ten times. V is TRBV10-3 and J is TRBJ1-4; perhaps TRBD1 as D (6 bases). The CDR3 consists of 13 residues. The germline gives CDR1 ENHRY, CDR2 SYGVKD. V lost 3 bases, J lost 4 bases, and 6 bases lay in between. In DNA form, the CDR3 reads TGTGCCATCAGTGAAGGGGGTAATGAAAAACTGTTTTTT. This codes for CAISEGGNEKLFF.

This clonotype is termed medium-sized. The chain employs TRBV14 and TRBJ2-1; D remains unclear. This CDR3 has 16 residues. Germline V gene lookup returns CDR1 SGHDN and CDR2 FVKESK. Trimming pared 4 bases from V and 2 bases from J, leaving 15 bases between. The CDR3 sequence is CASSRNLGNTYNEQFF. The CDR3 DNA sequence: TGTGCCAGCAGCCGGAATCTAGGAAACACCTACAATGAGCAGTTCTTC.